Following are 27 T cell receptor beta chains from one sample sequenced in a study of identical twins (TCRdb year 2016). Libraries were built with 5' RACE. Instrument used: Illumina HiSeq 2000. TCRdb reprocessed the public reads (quality trimming at Q25 with fastp, clone calling with MiXCR) and kept in-frame beta chains. Every distinct CDR3 protein forms one entry, paired with its most common genes and DNA. This sample has around 480,000 distinct CDR3 sequences in its table, and 14% of those were observed once. Roughly 0.56% of the sample comes from the top ten. The same specimen was also included in a second study, on yellow fever vaccine responses in identical twins.

Specimen: CD4+ T cells sorted from blood. Receptor source: a woman aged 18-29 years in good health.

This clonotype was recorded many times. The chain carries TRBV4-2 and TRBJ2-3; 8 bases agree with TRBD1. Per germline, CDR1 LGHNA and CDR2 YNFKEQ. This CDR3 is built from 15 residues. Unmatched junction bases numbered 0, after V lost 0 bases and J lost 1 base. CDR3 nucleotides: TGTGCCAGCAGCCAAGAGGGACAGGGCACAGATACGCAGTATTTT. As protein: CASSQEGQGTDTQYF.

This clonotype was counted a few times. The genes are TRBV28 and TRBJ1-1; D remains unclear. Germline CDR1 and CDR2: MDHEN and SYDVKM. V was pared by 2 bases and J by 1 base, with 20 bases between. The CDR3 loop spans 18 amino acids. The CDR3 loop reads CASSLRNVGYSSNTEAFF. The CDR3 DNA sequence: TGTGCCAGCAGTTTACGGAATGTGGGGTACAGCTCGAACACTGAAGCTTTCTTT.

This clonotype was counted only a few times. The chain uses TRBV6-2 or TRBV6-3 and TRBJ2-7, with D perhaps being TRBD1 or TRBD2 (6 bases each). V was clipped by 11 bases and J by 0 bases, with 14 bases between them. The CDR3 spans 13 residues. The germline CDR1 and CDR2 sequences are MNHEY and SVGEGT. In nucleotides, the CDR3 is TGTGCCGCCGGAAGGGGGGACTCCTACGAGCAGTACTTC. Translation: CAAGRGDSYEQYF.

V gene TRBV7-9 combines with J gene TRBJ1-2; 7 nucleotides line up with TRBD1. The CDR3 is 15 residues long. From germline, CDR1 is SEHNR and CDR2 FQNEAQ (reference sequence). With 5 bases clipped from V and 1 base from J, the junction kept 7 bases outside the gene matches. CDR3 DNA sequence: TGTGCCAGCAGCCACCGGGACAGAGTTAACTATGGCTACACCTTC. It yields the protein CASSHRDRVNYGYTF.

The chain joins TRBV6-5 to TRBJ2-7; D is uncertain. There are 14 residues in the CDR3. V lost 6 bases and J lost 0, with 12 bases in between. The germline V gene encodes CDR1 MNHEY and CDR2 SVGAGI. CDR3 nucleotides: TGTGCCAGCAGACTCGAGCGCCACTCCTACGAGCAGTACTTC. Its translation is CASRLERHSYEQYF.

This clonotype was counted ten times or more. The chain is built from TRBV4-1 and TRBJ2-2, with D perhaps being TRBD1 or TRBD2 (6 bases each). Between the trimmed V and J ends, which lost 0 bases and 6 bases, there was a span of 11 bases. The V gene's germline CDR1 is MGHRA and CDR2 YSYEKL. The CDR3 runs 15 residues. The CDR3 coding sequence is TGCGCCAGCAGCCAAGATCTAGGGGGGCCCGGGGAGCTGTTTTTT. Its translation: CASSQDLGGPGELFF.

Only one count was recorded for this clonotype. The chain combines TRBV6-2 or TRBV6-3 with TRBJ2-7; a weak D match, TRBD2 (5 bases). CDR3 length: 15 residues. Germline lookup yields CDR1 MNHEY and CDR2 SVGEGT. V was pared by 6 bases and J by 7 bases, with 22 bases between. CDR3: CASSPDTLWTLEQYF. The CDR3 DNA reads TGTGCCAGCAGCCCCGACACCCTGTGGACTTTGGAGCAGTACTTC.

This clonotype was picked up many times. The CDR3 protein is CASRRTGDNEKLFF. DNA for the CDR3: TGCGCCAGCAGGAGGACAGGGGATAATGAAAAACTGTTTTTT. V usage is TRBV5-1 and J usage is TRBJ1-4; 9 nucleotides match TRBD1. V lost 5 bases and J lost 4; bases outside the gene matches: 3. The germline V gene encodes CDR1 SGHRS and CDR2 YFSETQ. The CDR3 covers 14 residues.

The chain recombines TRBV6-5 with TRBJ2-3; 8 nucleotides match TRBD2. From germline, CDR1 is MNHEY and CDR2 SVGAGI. The V gene end was trimmed by 2 bases and the J gene end by 1 base; junction bases not matched to a gene: 2. This CDR3 has 15 amino acids. The CDR3 loop is CASSYRRGGTDTQYF. The CDR3 nucleotides read TGTGCCAGCAGTTACCGGCGGGGGGGCACAGATACGCAGTATTTT.

CDR3 protein: CASSLARSGSTGELFF. The CDR3 coding sequence is TGTGCCAGCAGCTTAGCGCGTAGCGGGAGCACCGGGGAGCTGTTTTTT. The chain carries TRBV7-2 and TRBJ2-2; 9 bases align to TRBD2. V lost 0 bases and J lost 4; bases outside the gene matches: 3. The CDR3 loop spans 16 amino acids. CDR1 is SGHTA, CDR2 FQGNSA, per germline.

There are many counts of this clonotype. The genes are TRBV14 and TRBJ2-3; perhaps TRBD2 as D (5 bases). From germline, CDR1 is SGHDN and CDR2 FVKESK. V lost 2 bases to trimming and J lost 5 bases, with 8 bases between them. There are 13 residues in the CDR3. The CDR3 here is CASSQTGRDTQYF. In nucleotides, the CDR3 is TGTGCCAGCAGCCAAACGGGGAGAGATACGCAGTATTTT.

Only a few counts were recorded for this clonotype. V and J are TRBV12-3 or TRBV12-4 and TRBJ2-3, with TRBD2 as a possible D gene (6 bases). The CDR3 sequence is 15 residues long. The V gene lost 5 bases and the J gene lost 2 bases, with 14 bases spanning the gap. CDR3 in amino acids: CASSPLGGATDTQYF. The CDR3 nucleotides are TGTGCCAGCAGTCCCCTCGGAGGGGCCACAGATACGCAGTATTTT.

The chain employs TRBV29-1 and TRBJ1-2; 9 bases map to TRBD1. V trimming: 6 bases; J trimming: 8 bases; junction bases outside the gene matches: 7. Germline V CDR1 and CDR2: SQVTM, ANQGSEA. This CDR3 has 12 residues. CDR3 nucleotides: TGCAGCGTGGCACAGGGGGCGCAGGGCTACACCTTC. Amino acid sequence: CSVAQGAQGYTF.

For this clonotype: A far larger clone is only one base removed, so a read error is likely. The chain uses TRBV6-2 or TRBV6-3 and TRBJ2-7; no clear D. Germline values: CDR1 MNHEY, CDR2 SVGEGT. The CDR3 has 11 residues. Trimming pared 6 bases from V and 0 bases from J, leaving 3 bases between. This CDR3 is CASRHSYEQYF. CDR3 nucleotides: TGTGCCAGCAGACACTCCTACGAGCAGTACTTC.

The rearrangement joins TRBV6-2 or TRBV6-3 to TRBJ2-7, with D perhaps matching TRBD2 (5 bases). Germline lookup yields CDR1 MNHEY and CDR2 SVGEGT. V lost 7 bases, J lost 3 bases, and 10 bases lay in between. The CDR3 totals 12 residues. The CDR3 nucleotides read TGTGCCAGCAATCTGGGGAGCTACGAGCAGTACTTC. Translation gives CASNLGSYEQYF.

In its sample, this clonotype was seen a few times. The rearrangement joins TRBV20-1 to TRBJ2-3; TRBD2 aligns across 7 bases. V lost 4 bases, J lost 6 bases, and 10 bases stayed unmatched. CDR1 DFQATT and CDR2 SNEGSKA come from the germline V gene (reference sequence). CDR3 length equals 14 residues. CDR3 nucleotide sequence: TGCAGTGCTAAACCGGGAGGACGGAGGGATACGCAGTATTTT. It yields the protein CSAKPGGRRDTQYF.

This chain joins TRBV2 and TRBJ1-5, with 9 bases fitting TRBD1. The CDR3 loop spans 14 amino acids. V lost 6 bases to trimming and J lost 5 bases; unmatched junction nucleotides: 5. Germline V gives CDR1 SNHLY, CDR2 FYNNEI. The CDR3 DNA reads TGTGCCAGCAGCCGACAGGGGGGAGATCAGCCCCAGCATTTT. The encoded protein is CASSRQGGDQPQHF. The full variable domain, in which reference TRBV2 and TRBJ1-5 provide the parts outside the CDR3, is EPEVTQTPSHQVTQMGQEVILRCVPISNHLYFYWYRQILGQKVEFLVSFYNNEISEKSEIFDDQFSVERPDGSNFTLKIRSTKLEDSAMYFCASSRQGGDQPQHFGDGTRLSIL.

This clonotype has more than one count but fewer than ten. The V and J genes are TRBV7-9 and TRBJ2-6; D not certain. Trimming stripped 11 bases from V and 1 base from J, with 9 bases between. The V gene's germline CDR1 is SEHNR and CDR2 FQNEAQ (reference sequence). The CDR3 is made up of 13 amino acids. The CDR3 region is CAGLTSGANVLTF. Here the CDR3 DNA reads TGTGCCGGCCTAACTTCTGGGGCCAACGTCCTGACTTTC.

The V and J genes are TRBV5-1 and TRBJ2-5, with a possible D match to TRBD2 (5 bases). Germline V gene lookup returns CDR1 SGHRS and CDR2 YFSETQ. Between the trimmed V and J ends, which lost 0 bases and 10 bases, there was a span of 10 bases. The CDR3 consists of 12 residues. The CDR3 bases are TGCGCCAGCAGCTTGGAACAGAGCGGCCAGTACTTC. Amino acid sequence: CASSLEQSGQYF.

This clonotype was seen only a few times. This chain connects TRBV4-3 to TRBJ1-6; no firm D call. V shed 0 bases and J shed 8 bases, with 11 bases lying between them. The CDR3 sequence is 15 residues long. CDR1 is LGHNA and CDR2 is YSLEER in the germline V gene. Written as DNA, the CDR3 is TGCGCCAGCAGCCAAGAAGTTTATCCCGATTCACCCCTCCACTTT. Residues: CASSQEVYPDSPLHF.

The chain combines TRBV14 with TRBJ2-1; TRBD2 matches 11 bases. The germline CDR1 and CDR2 sequences are SGHDN and FVKESK. With 4 bases clipped from V and 2 bases from J, the junction kept 10 bases outside the gene matches. This CDR3 comprises 18 residues. For the CDR3, the DNA is TGTGCCAGCAGCCCACAGGTTCTAGCGGGGGGAACCTACAATGAGCAGTTCTTC. Its translation: CASSPQVLAGGTYNEQFF.

This clonotype was counted between two and nine times. The gene calls are TRBV3-1 and TRBJ2-7; D is possibly TRBD2 (6 bases). CDR3 size: 15 residues. V lost 1 base, J lost 4 bases, and 14 bases lay in between. Germline V gene data show CDR1 as LGHDT and CDR2 as YNNKEL (reference sequence). CDR3 loop: CASSQGRGTTYEQYF. Here the CDR3 DNA reads TGTGCCAGCAGCCAAGGGAGGGGCACAACTTACGAGCAGTACTTC.

The rearrangement uses TRBV7-2 and TRBJ2-1, with unresolved D. Between the trimmed V and J ends, which lost 2 bases and 0 bases, there was a span of 8 bases. CDR1 and CDR2 (germline): SGHTA, FQGNSA. The CDR3 length is 15 residues. The CDR3 is CASSLSAGSYNEQFF. The CDR3 nucleotides read TGTGCCAGCAGCTTATCGGCAGGCTCCTACAATGAGCAGTTCTTC.

This clonotype has only a few counts. V and J are TRBV5-8 and TRBJ1-1, with 8 positions matching TRBD1. Germline loops: CDR1 SGHTS, CDR2 YDEGEE. J was trimmed by 0 bases and V by 5 bases; bases with no gene match: 3. This CDR3 is built from 14 residues. The CDR3 loop reads CASRRDRMNTEAFF. The DNA of the CDR3 is TGTGCCAGCAGGAGGGACAGGATGAACACTGAAGCTTTCTTT. Variable domain in full (rest from reference TRBV5-8 and TRBJ1-1): EAGVTQSPTHLIKTRGQQATLRCSPISGHTSVYWYQQALGLGLQFLLWYDEGEERNRGNFPPRFSGRQFPNYSSELNVNALELEDSALYLCASRRDRMNTEAFFGQGTRLTVV.

There are many counts of this clonotype. This chain connects TRBV7-8 to TRBJ1-5; D call uncertain. CDR1 SGHVS and CDR2 FQNEAQ come from the germline V gene. V was trimmed by 5 bases and J by 3 bases, leaving 5 bases between them. This CDR3 is 12 amino acids long. CDR3 nucleotide sequence: TGTGCCAGCAGCATCCACAATCAGCCCCAGCATTTT. Translation: CASSIHNQPQHF.

There are a few counts of this clonotype. The chain couples TRBV20-1 to TRBJ2-3, with a possible D match to TRBD2 (6 bases). Germline-derived CDR1 and CDR2 are DFQATT and SNEGSKA (reference sequence). Trimming removed 0 bases at V and 5 bases at J, with 15 bases between. This CDR3 has 15 amino acids. CDR3 nucleotide sequence: TGCAGTGCTAGAGATCCAGGCGGGGCCGGAGATACGCAGTATTTT. This translates into CSARDPGGAGDTQYF.

The chain carries TRBV6-1 and TRBJ2-1, with D perhaps given as TRBD1 or TRBD2 (5 bases each). V was cut by 7 bases and J by 9 bases, with 25 bases left in between. Germline assignment: CDR1 MNHNS and CDR2 SASEGT. There are 16 residues in the CDR3. The CDR3 is CASTPGRVLHTSEQFF. CDR3 nucleotide sequence: TGTGCCAGCACCCCGGGGCGAGTGCTACATACGTCTGAGCAGTTCTTC.